This TCR beta chain was identified during a study of T cell responses to AZD1222 COVID-19 vaccine. Study outcomes and limitations: Reportedly, nearly half of unique spike TCRs recognized epitopes outside B.1.351/B.1.1.7 mutations.

Note on this clone: What it recognizes is unknown.

The data were produced by immunoSEQ multiplex PCR, yet TCRdb's version contains in-frame clones alone and is incomplete. The sample has 150,000 to 200,000 clones, about 92% seen once. Germline V CDR1 and CDR2: MDHEN, SYDVKM. Trimming stripped 8 bases from V and 0 bases from J, with 14 bases between. The CDR3 consists of 15 residues. This chain joins TRBV28 and TRBJ2-1, with D tentatively TRBD2 (5 bases). The sequencing here drew on peripheral blood, taken 28 days after the second AZD1222 dose. The TCR comes from an adult who received the AZD1222 COVID-19 vaccine. Here the CDR3 DNA reads TGTGCCAGCTTCCCCGGGGAGAGCTCCTACAATGAGCAGTTCTTC. Translation: CASFPGESSYNEQFF. The whole variable domain, filled in from reference TRBV28 and TRBJ2-1, reads DVKVTQSSRYLVKRTGEKVFLECVQDMDHENMFWYRQDPGLGLRLIYFSYDVKMKEKGDIPEGYSVSREKKERFSLILESASTNQTSMYLCASFPGESSYNEQFFGPGTRLTVL.